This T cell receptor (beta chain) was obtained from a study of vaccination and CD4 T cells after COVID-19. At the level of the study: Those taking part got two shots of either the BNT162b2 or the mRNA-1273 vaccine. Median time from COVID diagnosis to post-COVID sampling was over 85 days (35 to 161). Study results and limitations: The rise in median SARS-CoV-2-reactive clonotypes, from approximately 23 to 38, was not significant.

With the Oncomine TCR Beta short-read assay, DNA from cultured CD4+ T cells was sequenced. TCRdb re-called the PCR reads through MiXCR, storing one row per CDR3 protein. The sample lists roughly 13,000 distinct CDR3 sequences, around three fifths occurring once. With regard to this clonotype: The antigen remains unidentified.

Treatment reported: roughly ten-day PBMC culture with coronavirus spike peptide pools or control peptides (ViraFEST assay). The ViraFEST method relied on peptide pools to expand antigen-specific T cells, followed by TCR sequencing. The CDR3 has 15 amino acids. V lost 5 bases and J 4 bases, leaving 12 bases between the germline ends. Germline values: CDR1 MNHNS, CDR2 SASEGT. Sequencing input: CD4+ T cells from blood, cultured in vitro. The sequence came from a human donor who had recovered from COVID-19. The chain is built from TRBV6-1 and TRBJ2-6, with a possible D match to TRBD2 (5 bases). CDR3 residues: CASSNEGTGANVLTF. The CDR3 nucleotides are TGTGCCAGCAGTAACGAGGGTACCGGGGCCAACGTCCTGACTTTC.